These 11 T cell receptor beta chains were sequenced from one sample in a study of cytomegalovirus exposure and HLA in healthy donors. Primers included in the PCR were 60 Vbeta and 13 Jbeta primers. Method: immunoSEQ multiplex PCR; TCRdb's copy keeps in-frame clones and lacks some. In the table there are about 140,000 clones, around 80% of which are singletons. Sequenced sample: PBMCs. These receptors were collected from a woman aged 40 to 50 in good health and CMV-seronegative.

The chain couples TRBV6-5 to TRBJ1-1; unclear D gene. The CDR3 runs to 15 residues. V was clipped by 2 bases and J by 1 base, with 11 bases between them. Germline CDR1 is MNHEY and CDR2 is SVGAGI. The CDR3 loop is CASSYLSDWNTEAFF. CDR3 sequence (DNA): TGTGCCAGCAGTTACCTCTCGGACTGGAACACTGAAGCTTTCTTT.

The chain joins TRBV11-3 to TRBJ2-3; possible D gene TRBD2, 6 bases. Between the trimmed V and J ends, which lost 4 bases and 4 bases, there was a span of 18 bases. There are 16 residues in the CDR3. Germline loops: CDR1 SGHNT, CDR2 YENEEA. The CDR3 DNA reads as TGTGCCAGCAGCTCTCCGACCGGAGGGAGTGCAGATACGCAGTATTTT. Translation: CASSSPTGGSADTQYF.

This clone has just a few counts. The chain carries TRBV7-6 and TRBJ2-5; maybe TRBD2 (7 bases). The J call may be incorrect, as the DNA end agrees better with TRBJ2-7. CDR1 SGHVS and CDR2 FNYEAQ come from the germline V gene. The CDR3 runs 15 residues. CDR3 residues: CASSFGGLSSYEQYF. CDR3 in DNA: TGTGCCAGCAGCTTCGGGGGGCTTAGCTCCTACGAGCAGTACTTC.

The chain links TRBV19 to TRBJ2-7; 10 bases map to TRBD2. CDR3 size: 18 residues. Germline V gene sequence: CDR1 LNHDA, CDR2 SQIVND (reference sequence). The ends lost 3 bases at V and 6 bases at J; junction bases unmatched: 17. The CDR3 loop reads CASSIPIASGSNVGEQYF. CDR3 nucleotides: TGTGCCAGTAGTATCCCCATCGCTAGCGGGAGTAACGTGGGCGAGCAGTACTTC.

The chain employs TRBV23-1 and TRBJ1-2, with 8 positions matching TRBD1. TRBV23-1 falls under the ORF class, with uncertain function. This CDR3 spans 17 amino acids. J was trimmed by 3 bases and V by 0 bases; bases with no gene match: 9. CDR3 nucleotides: TGCGCCAGCAGTCAATCCAACAGGGGGGGTGGGGACTATGGCTACACCTTC. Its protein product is CASSQSNRGGGDYGYTF.

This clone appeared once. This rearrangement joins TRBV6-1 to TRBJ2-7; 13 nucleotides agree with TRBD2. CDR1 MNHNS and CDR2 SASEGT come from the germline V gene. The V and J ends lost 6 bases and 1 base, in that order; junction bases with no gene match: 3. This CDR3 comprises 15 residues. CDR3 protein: CASSAGLAGSYEQYF. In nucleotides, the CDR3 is TGTGCCAGCAGCGCGGGACTAGCGGGATCCTACGAGCAGTACTTC.

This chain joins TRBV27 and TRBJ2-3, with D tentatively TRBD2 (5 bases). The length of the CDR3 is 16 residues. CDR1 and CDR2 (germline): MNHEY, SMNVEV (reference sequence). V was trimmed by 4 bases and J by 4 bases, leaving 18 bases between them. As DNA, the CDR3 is TGTGCCAGCAGTTGGGGATTGGGAGCGAGTTCAGATACGCAGTATTTT. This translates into CASSWGLGASSDTQYF.

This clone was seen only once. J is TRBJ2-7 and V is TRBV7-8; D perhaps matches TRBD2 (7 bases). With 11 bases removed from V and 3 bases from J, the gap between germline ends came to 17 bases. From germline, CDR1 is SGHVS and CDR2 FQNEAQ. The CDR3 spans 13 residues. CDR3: CASRGRGRYEQYF. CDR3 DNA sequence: TGTGCCTCACGAGGGCGGGGGCGCTACGAGCAGTACTTC.

In DNA form, the CDR3 reads TGTGCCAGCAGCTTAAAATTTGTCAGGGACAATGAGCAGTTCTTC. Its protein is CASSLKFVRDNEQFF. V and J are TRBV7-8 and TRBJ2-1, with D perhaps matching TRBD1 (5 bases). Per the germline V gene, CDR1 is SGHVS and CDR2 is FQNEAQ. Trimming took off 2 bases at V and 5 bases at J, with 13 bases between the two ends. The CDR3 spans 15 residues.

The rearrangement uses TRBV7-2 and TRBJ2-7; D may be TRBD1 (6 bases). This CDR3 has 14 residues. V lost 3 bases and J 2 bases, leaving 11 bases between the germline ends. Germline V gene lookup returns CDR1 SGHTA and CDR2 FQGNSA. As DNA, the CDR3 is TGTGCCAGCAGCTTTGGACGGGACACCTACGAGCAGTACTTC. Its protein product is CASSFGRDTYEQYF. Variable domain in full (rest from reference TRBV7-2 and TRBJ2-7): GAGVSQSPSNKVTEKGKDVELRCDPISGHTALYWYRQSLGQGLEFLIYFQGNSAPDKSGLPSDRFSAERTGGSVSTLTIQRTQQEDSAVYLCASSFGRDTYEQYFGPGTRLTVT.

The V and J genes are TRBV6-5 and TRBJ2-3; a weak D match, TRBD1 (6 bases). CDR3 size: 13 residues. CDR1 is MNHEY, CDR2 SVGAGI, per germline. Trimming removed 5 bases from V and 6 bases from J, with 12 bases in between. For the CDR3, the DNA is TGTGCCAGCAGTAGCCAGGGGTACGATACGCAGTATTTT. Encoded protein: CASSSQGYDTQYF.